This TCR beta chain was obtained from a study of shared clonotypes between healthy human individuals. Background on the study: Per-donor plates numbered three CD4 naive, three CD4 memory, two CD8 naive and one CD8 memory.

Produced via immunoSEQ multiplex PCR; TCRdb's table is partial and in-frame only. The sample has over 2 million clones, around 95% seen once. Germline lookup yields CDR1 MDHEN and CDR2 SYDVKM. CDR3 length: 15 amino acids. V was trimmed by 7 bases and J by 0 bases, leaving 14 bases between them. The chain combines TRBV28 with TRBJ2-3; maybe TRBD2 (6 bases). This TCR came from a man younger than 35 in good health. Sequenced sample: naive CD4+ T cells sorted from blood. Subset in this sample: CD45RA+ positively selected. The CDR3 nucleotides are TGTGCCAGCAAGTCAGCGGGCCCTAGCACAGATACGCAGTATTTT. Its translation: CASKSAGPSTDTQYF.